The rows below give T cell receptor beta chains drawn from one sample of a study of T cells after somatic rescue of genetic block. Assay: immunoSEQ multiplex PCR; the TCRdb copy retains only in-frame clones and omits some. The data show around 67,000 clones, approximately 91% seen once. The specimen was peripheral blood mononuclear cells (PBMCs). These receptors originate from a man aged 25 to 45. CDR3s include the opening cysteine and the closing phenylalanine or tryptophan. Each record gives: V gene, J gene, clone size, D gene, CDR3 protein, CDR3 DNA. The D gene is left open where the match is weak. Some rows have no size entry. The others give once, few or many, or a class for an expanded clone.

v_gene: TRBV11-2
j_gene: TRBJ1-5
abundance: .
d_gene: TRBD1
CDR3aa: CASSRPDRGKQNSNQPQHF
CDR3nt: TGTGCCAGCAGCCGACCGGACAGGGGTAAACAAAACAGCAATCAGCCCCAGCATTTT

v_gene: TRBV29-1
j_gene: TRBJ2-3
abundance: .
d_gene: .
CDR3aa: CSVRQPSTDTQYF
CDR3nt: TGCAGCGTTCGACAGCCTAGCACAGATACGCAGTATTTT

v_gene: TRBV7-9
j_gene: TRBJ2-5
abundance: once
d_gene: TRBD2
CDR3aa: CASSASGGAGETQYF
CDR3nt: TGTGCCAGCAGCGCTAGCGGGGGGGCTGGGGAGACCCAGTACTTC

v_gene: TRBV19
j_gene: TRBJ1-1
abundance: .
d_gene: .
CDR3aa: CASTPGRIMNTEAFF
CDR3nt: TGTGCCAGTACCCCCGGACGCATTATGAACACTGAAGCTTTCTTT

v_gene: TRBV7-2
j_gene: TRBJ1-1
abundance: .
d_gene: .
CDR3aa: CASSPPRLVAVNTEAFF
CDR3nt: TGTGCCAGCAGCCCCCCGAGGTTAGTGGCAGTGAACACTGAAGCTTTCTTT

v_gene: TRBV5-1
j_gene: TRBJ1-6
abundance: .
d_gene: .
CDR3aa: CASSLETSYNSPLHF
CDR3nt: TGCGCCAGCAGCTTGGAAACCTCCTATAATTCACCCCTCCACTTT

v_gene: TRBV5-1
j_gene: TRBJ2-1
abundance: .
d_gene: .
CDR3aa: CASSFQGTDEQFF
CDR3nt: TGCGCCAGCAGCTTTCAGGGAACGGATGAGCAGTTCTTC

v_gene: TRBV29-1
j_gene: TRBJ2-7
abundance: .
d_gene: TRBD1
CDR3aa: CSVEGQGYHEQYF
CDR3nt: TGCAGCGTTGAGGGACAGGGGTACCACGAGCAGTACTTC

v_gene: TRBV11-2
j_gene: TRBJ2-3
abundance: .
d_gene: .
CDR3aa: CASSPAVMTQYF
CDR3nt: TGTGCCAGCAGCCCAGCGGTGATGACGCAGTATTTT

v_gene: TRBV9
j_gene: TRBJ1-1
abundance: .
d_gene: .
CDR3aa: CASSGPGLQAFF
CDR3nt: TGTGCCAGCAGCGGACCGGGATTGCAGGCTTTCTTT

v_gene: TRBV28
j_gene: TRBJ2-3
abundance: few
d_gene: TRBD2
CDR3aa: CASSSQAAGGRDTQYF
CDR3nt: TGTGCCAGCAGTTCCCAGGCAGCGGGAGGGAGGGATACGCAGTATTTT

v_gene: TRBV18
j_gene: TRBJ1-4
abundance: .
d_gene: TRBD1
CDR3aa: CASSPGTGIEKLFF
CDR3nt: TGTGCCAGCTCACCGGGGACAGGGATTGAAAAACTGTTTTTT

v_gene: TRBV28
j_gene: TRBJ2-1
abundance: .
d_gene: TRBD2
CDR3aa: CASSFYREVSEQFF
CDR3nt: TGTGCCAGCAGTTTTTATCGGGAGGTTAGTGAGCAGTTCTTC

v_gene: TRBV29-1
j_gene: TRBJ2-2
abundance: .
d_gene: .
CDR3aa: CSYSRQTTGELFF
CDR3nt: TGCAGCTACAGTCGCCAGACCACCGGGGAGCTGTTTTTT

v_gene: TRBV5-6
j_gene: TRBJ1-2
abundance: .
d_gene: TRBD1
CDR3aa: CASSLGQGPYGYTF
CDR3nt: TGTGCCAGCAGCCTCGGACAGGGACCCTATGGCTACACCTTC

v_gene: TRBV2
j_gene: TRBJ2-5
abundance: few
d_gene: .
CDR3aa: CASSEWRDNQETQYF
CDR3nt: TGTGCCAGCAGTGAATGGCGTGACAACCAAGAGACCCAGTACTTC

v_gene: TRBV2
j_gene: TRBJ2-5
abundance: .
d_gene: .
CDR3aa: CASLPRYGETQYF
CDR3nt: TGTGCCAGTCTACCCCGGTATGGGGAGACCCAGTACTTC

v_gene: TRBV7-2
j_gene: TRBJ1-3
abundance: once
d_gene: TRBD1
CDR3aa: CASSRSRQGPNTIYF
CDR3nt: TGTGCCAGCAGCCGCTCAAGACAGGGACCAAACACCATATATTTT

v_gene: TRBV4-3
j_gene: TRBJ2-3
abundance: .
d_gene: TRBD2
CDR3aa: CASSHGTSGSKDTQYF
CDR3nt: TGCGCCAGCAGCCATGGAACTAGCGGGAGTAAAGATACGCAGTATTTT

v_gene: TRBV9
j_gene: TRBJ1-6
abundance: .
d_gene: .
CDR3aa: CASSVVGQDNSPLHF
CDR3nt: TGTGCCAGCAGCGTAGTGGGTCAGGATAATTCACCCCTCCACTTT

v_gene: TRBV5-8
j_gene: TRBJ1-2
abundance: once
d_gene: .
CDR3aa: CASSLGANYGYTF
CDR3nt: TGTGCCAGCAGCTTGGGGGCGAACTATGGCTACACCTTC

v_gene: TRBV28
j_gene: TRBJ2-1
abundance: .
d_gene: .
CDR3aa: CASSLRGLAYNEQFF
CDR3nt: TGTGCCAGCAGTTTAAGGGGGTTAGCCTACAATGAGCAGTTCTTC